This paragraph reports one T cell receptor (beta chain). As yet, its antigen is unknown. Germline CDR1 WSHSY, CDR2 SAAADI. This CDR3 spans 15 amino acids. The V segment lost 4 bases and the J segment 4 bases; nucleotides outside the gene matches: 8. The record originates from a study of cytomegalovirus exposure and HLA in healthy donors. Points from the study as a whole: Association of a missense DCLRE1C variant with TCR beta V- and J-gene trimming was reported in a later analysis. About 90% or about 30% of the time was how often most TCR beta V segments were productive, according to an earlier analysis.

This PCR relied on a set of 60 Vbeta primers and 13 Jbeta primers. Data came from immunoSEQ multiplex PCR; TCRdb stores just in-frame clones and leaves some out. The sample lists roughly 180,000 clones, roughly 88% occurring once. The genes are TRBV10-2 and TRBJ2-7; 9 bases match TRBD2. The receptor comes from a girl aged 2 to 9 in good health and CMV-seropositive. Sequencing was performed on PBMCs. The chain's CDR3 is CASSGAGGPSYEQYF. The CDR3 DNA reads as TGCGCCAGCAGTGGCGCGGGAGGGCCTAGTTACGAGCAGTACTTC.